This entry features one TCR beta chain sequence. The data belong to a study of blood T cell repertoires in COVID-19. The CDR3 extends over 13 amino acids. In germline, CDR1 is SGDLS, CDR2 YYNGEE. Deletions cut 4 bases from V and 5 bases from J, with 12 bases between. Measured with immunoSEQ multiplex PCR; TCRdb has only the in-frame clones, and not every one. The sample carries about 270,000 clones, 86% recorded once. The material sequenced was peripheral blood. The TCR was taken from a man aged 40-55 years with active or convalescent COVID-19. The V and J genes are TRBV9 and TRBJ1-1; D is ambiguous. As DNA, the CDR3 is TGTGCCAGCAGCCAAAACACCTTTACTGAAGCTTTCTTT. This encodes CASSQNTFTEAFF.